This TCR beta chain comes out of a study of cytomegalovirus exposure and HLA in healthy donors. PCR used 60 Vbeta primers and 13 Jbeta primers. Generated by immunoSEQ multiplex PCR, the TCRdb table keeps only in-frame clones and is missing some. The data show approximately 180,000 clones, almost 85% seen once. The V and J ends lost 5 bases and 5 bases respectively, with 13 bases between them. Per germline, CDR1 SEHNR and CDR2 FQNEAQ (reference sequence). The CDR3 spans 13 residues. The V gene is TRBV7-9, the J gene TRBJ2-7; tentatively, D is TRBD2 (7 bases). The sample consisted of PBMCs. This sequence was found in a girl between 5 and 17 years old in good health and CMV-seropositive. The CDR3 sequence is CASSRGGGNEQYF. As DNA, the CDR3 is TGTGCCAGCAGCAGAGGGGGGGGGAACGAGCAGTACTTC.